This T cell receptor (beta chain) was identified in a study of cytomegalovirus exposure and HLA in healthy donors. Study-level background: HLA-typed donors contributed some 77 million unique TCRs, which were held in an early data release.

This clone was seen only a few times. The primer mix had 60 Vbeta and 13 Jbeta primers. Per the original data handling: Later analysis identified tens of millions of unique TCR beta chains, roughly 11 million shared. Assay used: immunoSEQ multiplex PCR; TCRdb lists only in-frame clones, some missing. D and trimming come from the DNA, and the V and J calls and clone size come from that table. The sample gives under 150,000 clones, around 85% of which show up once; around 1.7% is in the top ten. CDR3 size: 14 residues. CDR1 and CDR2 from the germline V gene are MNHEY and SMNVEV (reference sequence). Trimming pared 4 bases from V and 7 bases from J, leaving 14 bases between.

This TCR derives from a boy aged 5-17 years in good health and CMV-seronegative. The sequencing sample was made of PBMCs. The chain carries TRBV27 and TRBJ2-1; D gene unclear. The CDR3 bases are TGTGCCAGCAGTTCGGAATACCCCGGGAATGAGCAGTTCTTC. It specifies CASSSEYPGNEQFF.